The 2 T cell receptor beta chains below were found in one sample sequenced in a study of T cell repertoires in cytomegalovirus infection (dated by TCRdb to between 2019 and 2020). Their antigens are not known. The sequencer listed for this sample is Illumina HiSeq 1500. TCRdb itself trimmed the public reads at Q25 with fastp, ran MiXCR and retained productive beta chains. Entries that share a CDR3 protein sequence are merged under the most common genes and DNA. The sample includes about 360,000 distinct CDR3 sequences, with about a third observed a single time. The ten largest clones take up about 14% of the sample. The sample's treatment or condition label, decoded: in vitro stimulation with specific CMV peptide epitopes to enrich CMV-specific T cells. The sequencing here drew on cultured PBMCs, taken from culture after CMV antigen stimulation. All receptors come from a human donor in good health (CMV status not recorded). Some clones in this sample may be carry-over from other donors' samples.

A few counts support this clonotype. J is TRBJ2-1 and V is TRBV6-2 or TRBV6-3; D might be TRBD1 (6 bases). This CDR3 region has 16 residues. V lost 0 bases, J lost 0 bases, and 9 bases lay in between. The germline V gene has CDR1 MNHEY and CDR2 SVGEGT. The CDR3 is CASSYSSRGSYNEQFF. CDR3 bases: TGTGCCAGCAGTTACTCGTCCAGGGGCTCCTACAATGAGCAGTTCTTC.

The genes are TRBV7-2 and TRBJ2-1; 11 bases map to TRBD2. V was pared by 5 bases and J by 10 bases, with 1 base of the junction left unmatched. Germline loops: CDR1 SGHTA, CDR2 FQGNSA. CDR3 length: 12 residues. Here the CDR3 DNA reads TGTGCCAGCAGCGCTAGCGGGAGGGAGCAGTTCTTC. Amino acid sequence: CASSASGREQFF.